This TCR beta chain was recovered during a study of T cell responses to AZD1222 COVID-19 vaccine. Profiled with immunoSEQ multiplex PCR; TCRdb holds only in-frame clones, not every one. This table has roughly 100,000 clones, roughly 87% appearing once. Regarding this clone: Its antigen is not known.

Study results and caveats: Repertoire sampling was restricted to post-peak T cell response timepoints. As reported, nearly half of all spike-specific TCRs target variant regions that are unmutated. It should be noted that donors were predominantly white British and more often female, and clonal diversity was possibly underestimated.

The source material was peripheral blood, sampled on day 0 of AZD1222 vaccination. The sequence was obtained from an adult in good health.

The CDR3 is CASSFGQGFSYEQYF. In nucleotides, the CDR3 is TGCGCCAGCAGCTTCGGACAGGGCTTCTCCTACGAGCAGTACTTC. This chain connects TRBV5-1 to TRBJ2-7, with 8 bases that match TRBD1. The CDR3 sequence is 15 residues long. Germline lookup yields CDR1 SGHRS and CDR2 YFSETQ. The V and J ends lost 2 bases and 0 bases, in that order; junction bases with no gene match: 4. The full variable domain, its missing parts supplied by reference TRBV5-1 and TRBJ2-7, is KAGVTQTPRYLIKTRGQQVTLSCSPISGHRSVSWYQQTPGQGLQFLFEYFSETQRNKGNFPGRFSGRQFSNSRSEMNVSTLELGDSALYLCASSFGQGFSYEQYFGPGTRLTVT.